The 29 T cell receptor beta chains below all came from one sample that was sequenced in a study of T cell responses to AZD1222 COVID-19 vaccine. Sequencing used immunoSEQ multiplex PCR; TCRdb keeps in-frame clones, though not all of them. The sample consists of fewer than 110,000 clones, about 86% of them appearing once. Source: peripheral blood, taken on day 0 of AZD1222 vaccination. These receptors were obtained from an adult in good health.

The chain recombines TRBV3-1 (or the pseudogene TRBV3-2) with TRBJ1-2, with 8 bases that match TRBD1. J gave up 7 bases and V 3 bases, and 10 bases lay outside the gene matches. Germline V gene data show CDR1 as LGHDT and CDR2 as YNNKEL (reference sequence). The length of the CDR3 is 15 residues. CDR3 coding DNA: TGTGCCAGCAGCCATCAAGGAATTCAGGGGGCTGGCTACACCTTC. This codes for CASSHQGIQGAGYTF.

The V and J genes are TRBV7-6 and TRBJ1-4; D gene unclear. Trimming left V 3 bases short and J 8 bases short, with 10 bases between. The CDR3 runs to 13 residues. From germline, CDR1 is SGHVS and CDR2 FNYEAQ. This CDR3 reads CASSLVAQEKLFF. CDR3 sequence (DNA): TGTGCCAGCAGCTTGGTGGCTCAGGAAAAACTGTTTTTT.

This chain uses TRBV19 with TRBJ1-1; D unresolved. CDR3 size: 13 residues. V lost 2 bases and J 3 bases, leaving 7 bases between the germline ends. From germline, CDR1 is LNHDA and CDR2 SQIVND (reference sequence). CDR3 amino acids: CASSISRDTEAFF. The CDR3 nucleotides read TGTGCCAGTAGTATAAGCCGGGACACTGAAGCTTTCTTT.

This clone rates as medium-sized (0.01 to 0.1%). The genes are TRBV7-9 and TRBJ2-1, with no clear D. The CDR3 has 14 residues. CDR1 is SEHNR, CDR2 FQNEAQ, per germline (reference sequence). Trimming took off 5 bases at V and 8 bases at J, with 16 bases between the two ends. The CDR3 nucleotides read TGTGCCAGCAGCAGGGCCCCTCCGGCAGATGAGCAGTTCTTC. Its translation is CASSRAPPADEQFF.

The V call is TRBV24-1, the J call TRBJ2-7; the D is unclear. The CDR3 is made up of 13 amino acids. V was clipped by 9 bases and J by 6 bases, with 17 bases between them. Germline values: CDR1 KGHDR, CDR2 SFDVKD. CDR3 nucleotides: TGTGCCACCCATCCCCCAGAATACAGCGAGCAGTACTTC. Translating it yields CATHPPEYSEQYF.

The chain has TRBV23-1 and TRBJ2-5; no definite D call. TRBV23-1 is an ORF, and what it does is uncertain. The CDR3 is made up of 11 amino acids. The V and J ends lost 7 bases and 2 bases respectively, with 5 bases between them. The CDR3 loop reads CASTLQETQYF. The CDR3, as DNA: TGCGCCAGCACTCTACAAGAGACCCAGTACTTC.

V gene TRBV4-1 combines with J gene TRBJ1-2, with D uncertain. CDR3 length equals 15 residues. Trimming took off 4 bases at V and 8 bases at J, with 20 bases between the two ends. Germline V gene data show CDR1 as MGHRA and CDR2 as YSYEKL. The CDR3 region is CASSPPGIGREGYTF. As DNA, the CDR3 is TGCGCCAGCAGCCCCCCGGGTATTGGGCGGGAGGGCTACACCTTC.

This clone showed up just once. This chain connects TRBV4-3 to TRBJ1-2; 7 bases match TRBD1. The CDR3 length is 15 residues. V dropped 1 base and J dropped 8; count of bases not matched to a gene: 10. Germline loops: CDR1 LGHNA, CDR2 YSLEER. CDR3 loop: CASSQGQGTSLGYTF. CDR3 sequence (DNA): TGCGCCAGCAGCCAAGGACAGGGAACTTCTTTAGGCTACACCTTC.

V gene TRBV28 combines with J gene TRBJ2-7; the D is unclear. This CDR3 contains 15 residues. The germline V gene has CDR1 MDHEN and CDR2 SYDVKM. Between the trimmed V and J ends, which lost 1 base and 3 bases, there was a span of 13 bases. The CDR3 nucleotides read TGTGCCAGCAGTTTATTTGTTGTCTCCATCTACGAGCAGTACTTC. Translated, it gives CASSLFVVSIYEQYF.

This chain uses TRBV7-3 with TRBJ2-3, with 7 bases identical to TRBD2. Germline lookup yields CDR1 SGHTA and CDR2 FQGTGA. The J segment lost 0 bases and the V segment lost 1 base, leaving 10 bases of the junction unmatched. CDR3 length: 18 residues. CDR3 in amino acids: CASSLKILAGPSTDTQYF. The DNA for the CDR3 is TGTGCCAGCAGCTTAAAAATATTAGCGGGCCCCAGCACAGATACGCAGTATTTT.

The chain recombines TRBV11-3 with TRBJ2-7; D remains unclear. The ends were cut back, 1 base at V and 0 bases at J, with 13 bases in the middle. The CDR3 has 16 amino acids. Germline V gene lookup returns CDR1 SGHNT and CDR2 YENEEA. The DNA for the CDR3 is TGTGCCAGCAGCTTAGGGCCGGCAGCGAGCTCCTACGAGCAGTACTTC. It specifies CASSLGPAASSYEQYF.

A single count supports this clone. The chain couples TRBV9 to TRBJ1-2, with D hard to call. The CDR3 contains 13 residues. CDR1 is SGDLS and CDR2 is YYNGEE in the germline V gene. Trimming removed 0 bases at V and 5 bases at J, with 8 bases between. CDR3 protein: CASSVEETYGYTF. CDR3 in DNA: TGTGCCAGCAGCGTAGAGGAGACATATGGCTACACCTTC.

V gene TRBV6-5 combines with J gene TRBJ2-7; the match to TRBD1 covers 7 bases. Trimming removed 7 bases from V and 0 bases from J; junction bases left unmatched: 9. The CDR3 has 15 amino acids. Germline V gene lookup returns CDR1 MNHEY and CDR2 SVGAGI. CDR3 DNA sequence: TGTGCCAGCACCCAGAGGGACAGCTCCTCCTACGAGCAGTACTTC. Its translation: CASTQRDSSSYEQYF.

The rearrangement joins TRBV5-1 to TRBJ2-7, with 7 nucleotides matching TRBD1. The CDR3 is 16 amino acids. V lost 4 bases to trimming and J lost 1 base; unmatched junction nucleotides: 11. CDR1 and CDR2 (germline): SGHRS, YFSETQ. CDR3 region: CASSQTGTAGSYEQYF. The CDR3 DNA sequence: TGCGCCAGCAGCCAGACCGGGACAGCCGGATCCTACGAGCAGTACTTC.

V usage is TRBV28 and J usage is TRBJ1-2; 7 bases map to TRBD1. The CDR3 length is 17 residues. With V trimmed by 6 bases and J by 0 bases, 13 bases remained unmatched. CDR1 and CDR2 from the germline V gene are MDHEN and SYDVKM. CDR3 DNA: TGTGCCAGCAGCAGTCCACGGGACAGCGTTACTAACTATGGCTACACCTTC. Translation: CASSSPRDSVTNYGYTF.

The chain carries TRBV9 and TRBJ1-5; D perhaps matches TRBD1 (6 bases). This CDR3 has 15 residues. Trimming stripped 0 bases from V and 3 bases from J, with 10 bases between. Germline CDR1 SGDLS, CDR2 YYNGEE. CDR3 DNA sequence: TGTGCCAGCAGCGTAGGTCCAGGGGCCAATCAGCCCCAGCATTTT. It codes for CASSVGPGANQPQHF. Combining the CDR3 with reference TRBV9 and TRBJ1-5 gives the whole variable domain DSGVTQTPKHLITATGQRVTLRCSPRSGDLSVYWYQQSLDQGLQFLIQYYNGEERAKGNILERFSAQQFPDLHSELNLSSLELGDSALYFCASSVGPGANQPQHFGDGTRLSIL.

The chain couples TRBV7-2 to TRBJ2-4; D is ambiguous. This CDR3 region has 15 residues. Germline-derived CDR1 and CDR2 are SGHTA and FQGNSA. Deletions cut 0 bases from V and 0 bases from J, with 6 bases between. The CDR3 DNA reads as TGTGCCAGCAGCTTAGCGCTGGGAGCCAAAAACATTCAGTACTTC. Translation: CASSLALGAKNIQYF.

The chain combines TRBV28 with TRBJ1-3, with D unclear. Per germline, CDR1 MDHEN and CDR2 SYDVKM. V was trimmed by 5 bases and J by 4 bases, leaving 12 bases between them. The CDR3 consists of 14 residues. As DNA, the CDR3 is TGTGCCAGCAGTCCCTCGGACCGCGGAAACACCATATATTTT. Translation: CASSPSDRGNTIYF.

The chain recombines TRBV6-5 with TRBJ1-2; 9 bases align to TRBD1. Germline trimming cut 7 bases from V and 10 bases from J; bases unmatched to any gene: 7. The CDR3 is made up of 12 amino acids. The germline gives CDR1 MNHEY, CDR2 SVGAGI. The CDR3 region is CASTRQGDDYTF. The CDR3 DNA reads as TGTGCCAGCACTAGACAGGGGGACGACTACACCTTC.

In this sample, this clone turned up once. J is TRBJ2-3 and V is TRBV6-2 or TRBV6-3; D unclear. This CDR3 contains 13 residues. Germline lookup yields CDR1 MNHEY and CDR2 SVGEGT. Trimming shortened V by 5 bases and J by 6 bases, and 12 bases separated the two germline ends. The CDR3 loop reads CASSRPPEDTQYF. Here the CDR3 DNA reads TGTGCCAGCAGTAGGCCCCCCGAGGATACGCAGTATTTT.

This chain joins TRBV4-2 and TRBJ2-2; 8 bases align to TRBD2. Germline CDR1 reads LGHNA; CDR2 reads YNFKEQ. The CDR3 has 18 amino acids. V dropped 1 base and J dropped 5; count of bases not matched to a gene: 12. Here the CDR3 reads CASSQGIAGYLGTGELFF. DNA for the CDR3: TGTGCCAGCAGCCAAGGAATAGCGGGATACTTGGGGACCGGGGAGCTGTTTTTT.

The chain is built from TRBV5-5 and TRBJ1-4; D ambiguous. The V end lost 0 bases, the J end lost 0 bases, and 6 bases lay between the germline ends. The germline V gene encodes CDR1 SGHKS and CDR2 YYEKEE (reference sequence). The CDR3 has 15 amino acids. CDR3 bases: TGTGCCAGCAGCTTGGCAGGAGCAACTAATGAAAAACTGTTTTTT. Translation: CASSLAGATNEKLFF.

This rearrangement joins TRBV5-1 to TRBJ1-1; TRBD1 might be the D (5 bases). Germline V lookup: CDR1 SGHRS, CDR2 YFSETQ. The CDR3 covers 15 residues. With 4 bases removed from V and 7 bases from J, the gap between germline ends came to 20 bases. CDR3 nucleotide sequence: TGCGCCAGCAGCCTAATGACAGACCCAGCCGGTGAAGCTTTCTTT. Its translation is CASSLMTDPAGEAFF.

The rearrangement uses TRBV11-2 and TRBJ2-2; TRBD1 aligns across 7 bases. From germline, CDR1 is SGHAT and CDR2 FQNNGV. V dropped 5 bases and J dropped 1; count of bases not matched to a gene: 4. The CDR3 loop spans 15 amino acids. The CDR3 nucleotides read TGTGCCAGCAGCACCCGGACAGGGAACACCGGGGAGCTGTTTTTT. It is translated as CASSTRTGNTGELFF.

The chain has TRBV3-1 (or the pseudogene TRBV3-2) and TRBJ1-2, with 8 nucleotides matching TRBD1. J lost 6 bases, V lost 4 bases, and 4 bases had no gene match. The CDR3 is 13 residues long. Germline V gene data show CDR1 as LGHDT and CDR2 as YNNKEL (reference sequence). CDR3 in DNA: TGTGCCAGCAGCCTCAGACAGGGGAATGGCTACACCTTC. It translates to CASSLRQGNGYTF.

This sequence joins TRBV28 and TRBJ2-4; 15 nucleotides line up with TRBD2. Germline lookup yields CDR1 MDHEN and CDR2 SYDVKM. The J segment lost 1 base and the V segment lost 3 bases, leaving 7 bases of the junction unmatched. The CDR3 is 19 amino acids. CDR3 region: CASSLGLAGGLAAKNIQYF. In DNA, the CDR3 is TGTGCCAGCAGTTTGGGACTAGCGGGAGGATTGGCGGCCAAAAACATTCAGTACTTC.

The genes are TRBV19 and TRBJ2-1; tentatively, D is TRBD1 or TRBD2 (7 bases each). Trimming cost V 4 bases and J 8 bases, with 15 bases left between them. Germline V gene lookup returns CDR1 LNHDA and CDR2 SQIVND (reference sequence). CDR3 length: 14 residues. This CDR3 is CASSSQGGVDEQFF. CDR3 in DNA: TGTGCCAGTAGTAGTCAGGGGGGGGTCGATGAGCAGTTCTTC. The full variable domain, its missing parts supplied by reference TRBV19 and TRBJ2-1, is DGGITQSPKYLFRKEGQNVTLSCEQNLNHDAMYWYRQDPGQGLRLIYYSQIVNDFQKGDIAEGYSVSREKKESFPLTVTSAQKNPTAFYLCASSSQGGVDEQFFGPGTRLTVL.

The rearrangement joins TRBV27 to TRBJ2-7; TRBD1 is a possible D gene (5 bases). Germline V CDR1 and CDR2: MNHEY, SMNVEV (reference sequence). Trimming pared 3 bases from V and 4 bases from J, leaving 10 bases between. The CDR3 contains 13 residues. The CDR3 is CASSFGHTYEQYF. CDR3 DNA sequence: TGTGCCAGCAGTTTCGGACACACTTACGAGCAGTACTTC.

The chain carries TRBV15 and TRBJ1-6; perhaps TRBD1 as D (6 bases). Germline CDR1 LNHNV, CDR2 YYDKDF (reference sequence). V was pared by 3 bases and J by 4 bases, with 7 bases between. This CDR3 is built from 14 residues. The CDR3 DNA is TGTGCCACCAGCAGTCAGGGGTATAATTCACCCCTCCACTTT. Its translation is CATSSQGYNSPLHF.